This TCR beta chain was captured by sequencing in a study of blood T cell repertoires in COVID-19 (dated by TCRdb to the early 2020s). Turning to the overall study: The collaborator samples originated in the United States, Italy and Spain and spanned the acute and convalescent phases of COVID-19. The material from the prospective study consisted of cDNA or gDNA derived from T cells, B-cell-depleted T cells, or PBMCs. Subjects who had been exposed to COVID-19, were actively infected with it, or had recovered from it provided the deeply sampled blood TCRbeta repertoires that made up the dataset. The repertoires were released in a freely available public database intended as a resource for research on the immune response to SARS-CoV-2. The samples were drawn from the first 160 participants of the ongoing ImmuneRACE study and from 1,254 subjects provided by 6 global collaborators. The sample metadata nearly always contained a de-identified subject ID, COVID-19 status, age in years and sex. Where available, HLA class I and class II types were taken from metadata supplied by the sample provider and were not determined by assay-based typing.

TCRbeta CDR3 regions were amplified from genomic DNA by means of the immunoSEQ Assay, a bias-controlled multiplex PCR. The original methods were these. Within the assay, amplification of reference gene primers was used to estimate how many nucleated cells each sample contained. Sequence reads were collapsed and filtered to measure the absolute abundance of every unique TCRbeta CDR3 rearrangement. For each sample, productive Simpson clonality was calculated by taking the square root of Simpson's diversity index across productive rearrangements. The clones in this table, taken by TCRdb from immuneACCESS, are in-frame only. Not every clone is retained; where verified, under half of the shortfall comes from an unresolved V gene, and the cause of the rest is unknown. V and J calls and clone size are as listed in that table; D and trimming were resolved from the DNA. Counted in this sample were 95,000 to 150,000 clones; 65% to 85% of them appeared once. 3.5% to 5.5% of the sample comes from the top ten.

Note on this clone: Its antigen remains undetermined. Base-call qualities are not available, and no considerably larger clone is one nucleotide away.

Each collaborating institution followed its own protocols to collect whole blood in K2EDTA tubes. For TCRbeta analysis, collaborators shipped samples as frozen whole blood, isolated PBMCs, or DNA extracted from either of those sample types. Overall study outcomes, separate from this receptor: The quantity of clinical and demographic metadata differed by source and by participant and was supplied without curation.

The source is a woman aged 65 to 85 with acute or convalescent COVID-19. The sample taken for sequencing was peripheral blood.

The CDR3 region reads CASSLDEVRYGYTF. The DNA reads TGCGCCAGCAGCTTGGATGAGGTACGCTATGGCTACACCTTC. The chain links TRBV5-1 with TRBJ1-2; no D gene can be assigned with confidence. V is reduced by 0 bases and J by 4 bases, leaving a spacing of 10 bases between them. The CDR3 goes from the cysteine to the phenylalanine over 14 residues. Here the CDR3 DNA is all that survives: 42 bases in frame from base 1. CDR1 SGHRS and CDR2 YFSETQ are derived from the germline V gene.